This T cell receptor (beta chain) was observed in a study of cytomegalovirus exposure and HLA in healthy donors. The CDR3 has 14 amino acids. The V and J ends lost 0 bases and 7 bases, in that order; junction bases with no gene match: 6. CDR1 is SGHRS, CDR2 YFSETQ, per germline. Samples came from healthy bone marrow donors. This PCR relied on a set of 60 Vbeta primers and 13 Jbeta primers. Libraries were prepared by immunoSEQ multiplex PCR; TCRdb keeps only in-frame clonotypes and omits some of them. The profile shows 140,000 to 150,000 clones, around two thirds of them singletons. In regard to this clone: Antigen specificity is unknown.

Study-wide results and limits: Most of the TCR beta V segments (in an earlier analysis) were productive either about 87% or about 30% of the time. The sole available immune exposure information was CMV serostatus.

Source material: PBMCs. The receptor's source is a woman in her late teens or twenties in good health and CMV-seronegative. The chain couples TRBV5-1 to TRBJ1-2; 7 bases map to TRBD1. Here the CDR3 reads CASSLDAGGTGYTF. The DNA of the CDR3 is TGCGCCAGCAGCTTGGACGCAGGGGGGACTGGCTACACCTTC.